This entry concerns a single T cell receptor beta chain. The CDR3 extends over 15 amino acids. Germline CDR1 MDHEN, CDR2 SYDVKM. V lost 7 bases and J 8 bases, leaving 23 bases between the germline ends. This sample is drawn from a study of OX40 agonist ivuxolimab in advanced cancers. Repertoires were generated with immunoSEQ multiplex PCR, while TCRdb's copy carries only in-frame clones and drops some. Counted here are 55,000 to 70,000 clones, 85% occurring once; the ten biggest clones make up approximately 4%. The TCR was taken from an adult with an advanced solid tumor such as melanoma, head and neck, liver or kidney cancer. The sample here was CD4+ or CD8+ T cells sorted from blood, taken in a trial of the OX40 agonist ivuxolimab. This rearrangement joins TRBV28 to TRBJ1-2; D uncertain. CDR3 region: CASNLRFKGVWGYTF. The CDR3 nucleotides are TGTGCCAGCAACCTTAGGTTTAAGGGCGTGTGGGGCTACACCTTC.